This TCR beta chain is drawn from a study of cytomegalovirus exposure and HLA in healthy donors. V was pared by 10 bases and J by 5 bases, with 17 bases between. This CDR3 is built from 14 residues. Germline values: CDR1 MRHNA, CDR2 SNTAGT. PCR used 60 Vbeta primers and 13 Jbeta primers. Here immunoSEQ multiplex PCR was the method, and the copy in TCRdb shows in-frame clones only, minus some. The sample lists under 150,000 clones; roughly 80% were seen once. The sequencing input was PBMCs. The source of this sequence is a woman in her thirties or forties in good health and CMV-seropositive. This chain links TRBV6-4 with TRBJ2-2, with a possible D match to TRBD2 (6 bases). The CDR3 sequence: CATSREEGTGELFF. The CDR3, as DNA: TGTGCCACCTCGAGGGAGGAAGGGACCGGGGAGCTGTTTTTT.